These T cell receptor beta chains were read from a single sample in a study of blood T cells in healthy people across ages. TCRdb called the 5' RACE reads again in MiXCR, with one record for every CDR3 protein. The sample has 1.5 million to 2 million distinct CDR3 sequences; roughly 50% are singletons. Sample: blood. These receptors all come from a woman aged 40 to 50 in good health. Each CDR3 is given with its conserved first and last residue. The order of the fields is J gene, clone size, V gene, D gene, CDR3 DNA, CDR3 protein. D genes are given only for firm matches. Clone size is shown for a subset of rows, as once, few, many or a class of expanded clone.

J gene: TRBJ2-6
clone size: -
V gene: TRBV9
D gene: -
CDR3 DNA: TGTGCCAGCAGCGTAGGGGGCAGCTCCGGGGCCAACGTCCTGACTTTC
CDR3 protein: CASSVGGSSGANVLTF

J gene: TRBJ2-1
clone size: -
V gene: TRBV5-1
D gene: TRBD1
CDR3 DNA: TGCGCCAGCAGCTCGCCGGGACAGGGGGCTCAGGACAATGAGCAGTTCTTC
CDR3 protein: CASSSPGQGAQDNEQFF

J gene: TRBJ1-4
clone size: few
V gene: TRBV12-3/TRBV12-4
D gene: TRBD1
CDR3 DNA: TGTGCCAGCAGCCTACGACAGGGGGCGGGAGAAAAACTGTTTTTT
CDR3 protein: CASSLRQGAGEKLFF

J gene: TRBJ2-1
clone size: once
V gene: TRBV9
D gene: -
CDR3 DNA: TGTGCCAGCAGCGTGGACCGTGAGCCTAGGGGGTCCTACAATGAGCAGTTCTTC
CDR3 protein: CASSVDREPRGSYNEQFF

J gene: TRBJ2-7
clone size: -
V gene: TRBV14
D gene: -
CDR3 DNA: TGTGCCAGCAGCCAAAACACTCTTTTCCTCTACGAGCAGTACTTC
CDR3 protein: CASSQNTLFLYEQYF

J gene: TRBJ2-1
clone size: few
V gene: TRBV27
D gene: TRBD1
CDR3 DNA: TGTGCCAGCCGAAAAGGGGGGACAGGGGGCTACAATGAGCAGTTCTTC
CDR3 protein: CASRKGGTGGYNEQFF

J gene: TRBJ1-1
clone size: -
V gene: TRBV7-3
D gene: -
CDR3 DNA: TGTGCCAGCAACGAAGGGCCGAACACTGAAGCTTTCTTT
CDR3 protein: CASNEGPNTEAFF

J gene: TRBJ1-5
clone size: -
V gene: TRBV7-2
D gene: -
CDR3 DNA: TGTGCCAGCAGCGCCGGGACCACGGTCCAGCATTTT
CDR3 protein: CASSAGTTVQHF

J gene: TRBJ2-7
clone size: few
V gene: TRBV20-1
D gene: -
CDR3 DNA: TGCAGTGCCCGGATAACAGAGTACGAGCAGTACTTC
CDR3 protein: CSARITEYEQYF

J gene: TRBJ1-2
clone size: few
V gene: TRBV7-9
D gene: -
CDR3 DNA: TGTGCCAGCAGCTTTTCGGCATCGCTATTTGGCTACACCTTC
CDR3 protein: CASSFSASLFGYTF

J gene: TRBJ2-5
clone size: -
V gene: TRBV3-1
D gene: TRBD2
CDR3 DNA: TGTGTCAGCAGCCATTGGAATAGCGGGAAAGAGACCCAGTACTTC
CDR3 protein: CVSSHWNSGKETQYF

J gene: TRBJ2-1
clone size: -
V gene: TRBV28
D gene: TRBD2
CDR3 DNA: TGTGCCAGCAGGCCTCCGCTAGCGGGGCGGCACAATGAGCAGTTCTTC
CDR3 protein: CASRPPLAGRHNEQFF

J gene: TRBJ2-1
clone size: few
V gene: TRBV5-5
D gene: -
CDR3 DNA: TGTGCCAGCAGCTTCGGGGTCCCCGGGGATGAGCAGTTCTTC
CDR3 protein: CASSFGVPGDEQFF

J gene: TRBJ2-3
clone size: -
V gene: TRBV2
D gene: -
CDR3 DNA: TGTGCCAGCAGTCCGGACCTCCGGTATACAGATACGCAGTATTTT
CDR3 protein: CASSPDLRYTDTQYF

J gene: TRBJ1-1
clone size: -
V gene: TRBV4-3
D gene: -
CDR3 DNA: TGCGCCAGCAGCCAAGGATTGGCGAACACTGAAGCTTTCTTT
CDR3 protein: CASSQGLANTEAFF

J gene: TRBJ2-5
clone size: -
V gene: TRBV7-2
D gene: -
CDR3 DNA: TGTGCCAGCAGCTTAGCAGGTCCGTGGGGGACTTACCAAGAGACCCAGTACTTC
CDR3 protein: CASSLAGPWGTYQETQYF

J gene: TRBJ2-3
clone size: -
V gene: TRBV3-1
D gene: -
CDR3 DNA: TGTGCCAGCAGTCAATTTGGGGCTAGCACAGATACGCAGTATTTT
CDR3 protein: CASSQFGASTDTQYF

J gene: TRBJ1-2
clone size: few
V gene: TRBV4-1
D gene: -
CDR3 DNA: TGCGCCAGCAGCCAGAACCGGGCCCCCGGGTATGGTTACACCTTC
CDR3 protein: CASSQNRAPGYGYTF

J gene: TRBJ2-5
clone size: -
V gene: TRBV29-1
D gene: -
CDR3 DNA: -
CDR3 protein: CSVGGRGTEAFFGQGTKETQYF

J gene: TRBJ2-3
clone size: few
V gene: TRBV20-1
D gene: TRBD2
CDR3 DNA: TGCAGTGCTAGACCGAGGACTAGCGGGGTCAGAGATACGCAGTATTTT
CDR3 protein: CSARPRTSGVRDTQYF

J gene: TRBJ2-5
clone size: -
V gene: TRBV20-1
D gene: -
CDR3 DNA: TGCAGTGCTAGAGAAGTTAGCCGCGAGACCCAGTACTTC
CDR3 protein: CSAREVSRETQYF

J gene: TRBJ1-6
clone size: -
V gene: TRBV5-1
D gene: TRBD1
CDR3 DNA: TGCGCCAGCAGCTTTTTCGGACAGGGGGCAGATGTAGGGAGTTCACCCCTCCACTTT
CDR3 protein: CASSFFGQGADVGSSPLHF

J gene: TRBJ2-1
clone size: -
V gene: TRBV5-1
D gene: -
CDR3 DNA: TGCGCCAGCAGGATAGGCGGACGGCCTATCCATGAGCAGTTCTTC
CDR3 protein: CASRIGGRPIHEQFF

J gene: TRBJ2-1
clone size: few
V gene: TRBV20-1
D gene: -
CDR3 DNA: TGCAGTGCTAGAGATGGGGCAGGGGCGAGTGAGCAGTTCTTC
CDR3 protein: CSARDGAGASEQFF

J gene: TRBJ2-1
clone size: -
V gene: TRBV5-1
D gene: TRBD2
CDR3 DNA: TGCGCCAGCAGCACCCACGGGGGGACTGAGCAGTTCTTC
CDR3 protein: CASSTHGGTEQFF

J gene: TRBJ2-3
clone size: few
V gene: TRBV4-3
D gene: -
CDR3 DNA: TGCGCCAGCAGCCATGCTACCAGAACAGATACGCAGTATTTT
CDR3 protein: CASSHATRTDTQYF

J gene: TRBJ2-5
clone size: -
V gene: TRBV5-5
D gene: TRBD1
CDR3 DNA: TGTGCCAGCAGCTTGGGGCGTATGGGACAGAATCAAGAGACCCAGTACTTC
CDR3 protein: CASSLGRMGQNQETQYF

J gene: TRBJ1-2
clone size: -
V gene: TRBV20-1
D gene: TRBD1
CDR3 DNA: TGCAGTGCCTTAGGGGACAGGGAAGACTATGGCTACACCTTC
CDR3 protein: CSALGDREDYGYTF

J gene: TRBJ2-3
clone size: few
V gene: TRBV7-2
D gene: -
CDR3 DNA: TGTGCCAGCAGCTTAGTGGCGTTGACCTCTAGCACAGATACGCAGTATTTT
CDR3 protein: CASSLVALTSSTDTQYF

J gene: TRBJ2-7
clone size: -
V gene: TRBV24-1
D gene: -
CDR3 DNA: TGTGCCACCAGTGTGGAGGGGCCAGGTCCTTGGGAGCAGTACTTC
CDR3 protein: CATSVEGPGPWEQYF

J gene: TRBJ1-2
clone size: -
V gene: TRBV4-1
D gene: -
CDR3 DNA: TGCGCCAGCAGCCAAGATACCCGCAGGGTGGACTATGGCTACACCTTC
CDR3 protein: CASSQDTRRVDYGYTF

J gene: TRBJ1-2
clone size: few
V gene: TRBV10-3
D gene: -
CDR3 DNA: TGTGCCATCAGTCAGGGTGTAAATGGCTACACCTTC
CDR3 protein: CAISQGVNGYTF

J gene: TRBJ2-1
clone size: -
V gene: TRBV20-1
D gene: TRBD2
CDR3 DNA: TGCAGTGCTAGGACTAGCGTCTCGAGCTCCTACAATGAGCAGTTCTTC
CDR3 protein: CSARTSVSSSYNEQFF

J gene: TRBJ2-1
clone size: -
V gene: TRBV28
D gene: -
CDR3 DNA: TGTGCCAGCAAATCTCAGGGGCCGTACTACAATGAGCAGTTCTTC
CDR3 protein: CASKSQGPYYNEQFF

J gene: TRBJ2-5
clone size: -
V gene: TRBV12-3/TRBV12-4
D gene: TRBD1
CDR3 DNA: TGTGCCAGCAATACGAAGAGAAGACAGGGGGCGGCGGAGACCCAGTACTTC
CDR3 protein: CASNTKRRQGAAETQYF

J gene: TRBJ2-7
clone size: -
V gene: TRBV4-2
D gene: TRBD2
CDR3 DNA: TGTGCCAGCAGCCAAGTGAGTCGGGCTAGCGGGGATCACGAGCAGTACTTC
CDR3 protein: CASSQVSRASGDHEQYF

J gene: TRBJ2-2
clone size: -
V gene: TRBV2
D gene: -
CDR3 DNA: TGTGCCAGCAGTGAAGCTCCAAGGGGTTCCGGGGAGCTGTTTTTT
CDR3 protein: CASSEAPRGSGELFF

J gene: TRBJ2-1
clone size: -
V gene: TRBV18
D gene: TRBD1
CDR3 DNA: TGTGTCAGCTCACCTCAAGTGGGACAGGGGTCCAATGAGCAGTTCTTC
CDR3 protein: CVSSPQVGQGSNEQFF

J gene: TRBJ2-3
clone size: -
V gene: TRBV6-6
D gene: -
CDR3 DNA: TGTGCCAGCAGTTCTGGACCGCGAGATACGCAGTATTTT
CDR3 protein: CASSSGPRDTQYF

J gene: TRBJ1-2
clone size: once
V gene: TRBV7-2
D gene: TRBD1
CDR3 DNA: TGTGCCAGCAGCTCCGTGGACAGGGGGCGCGGCTATGGCTACACCTTC
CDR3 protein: CASSSVDRGRGYGYTF

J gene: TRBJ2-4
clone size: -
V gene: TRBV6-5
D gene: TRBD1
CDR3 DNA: TGTGCCAGCAGGACAGGGGGCAAAAACATTCAGTACTTC
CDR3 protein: CASRTGGKNIQYF

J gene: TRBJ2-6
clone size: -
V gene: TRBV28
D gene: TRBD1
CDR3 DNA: TGTGCCAGTTTGGGACAGGGAGTCTCTGGGGCCAACGTCCTGACTTTC
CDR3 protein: CASLGQGVSGANVLTF